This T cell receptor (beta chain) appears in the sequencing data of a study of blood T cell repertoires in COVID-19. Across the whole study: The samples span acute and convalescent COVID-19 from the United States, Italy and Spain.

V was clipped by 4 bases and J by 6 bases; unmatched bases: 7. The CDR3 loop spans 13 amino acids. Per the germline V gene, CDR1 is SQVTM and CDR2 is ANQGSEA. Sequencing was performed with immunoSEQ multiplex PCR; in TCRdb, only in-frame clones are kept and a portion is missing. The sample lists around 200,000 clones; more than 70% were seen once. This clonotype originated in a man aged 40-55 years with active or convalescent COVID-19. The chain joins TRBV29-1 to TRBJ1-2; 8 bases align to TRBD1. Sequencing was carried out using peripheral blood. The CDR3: CSVVGTGHHGYTF. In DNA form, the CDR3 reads TGCAGCGTTGTGGGGACAGGTCACCATGGCTACACCTTC.